A selection of T cell receptor beta chains follows, all from one sample in a study of brain T cells in children with intractable seizures. Here immunoSEQ multiplex PCR was the method, and the copy in TCRdb shows in-frame clones only, minus some. Of about 320,000 clones detected, more than 85% appear once; the ten largest clones hold 4.5% to 7%. The input for sequencing was peripheral blood, taken less than 6 months after surgery. The receptors originated from a boy younger than two with tuberous sclerosis and intractable seizures. CDR3s include the opening cysteine and the closing phenylalanine or tryptophan. D genes are given only for firm matches. Not all rows give a size; the values are once, few, many and, for expanded clones, a class.

abundance	v_gene	d_gene	j_gene	CDR3aa	CDR3nt
NA	TRBV6-5	NA	TRBJ1-1	CASSYRTENTEAFF	TGTGCCAGCAGTTACCGGACGGAGAACACTGAAGCTTTCTTT
once	TRBV5-8	NA	TRBJ1-1	CASSLVGQVNTEAFF	TGTGCCAGCAGCTTGGTCGGCCAGGTGAACACTGAAGCTTTCTTT
few	TRBV19	NA	TRBJ1-2	CASSRSGADGYTF	TGTGCCAGTAGTAGATCAGGGGCAGATGGCTACACCTTC
NA	TRBV4-1	NA	TRBJ2-1	CASSHRQGGNEQFF	TGCGCCAGCAGCCACCGCCAGGGGGGCAACGAGCAGTTCTTC
NA	TRBV11-3	NA	TRBJ2-3	CASSLEDGSDTQYF	TGTGCCAGCAGCTTAGAGGACGGGTCAGATACGCAGTATTTT
NA	TRBV4-2	TRBD2	TRBJ2-7	CASSRFIAGGSYEQYF	TGTGCCAGCAGCCGCTTCATAGCGGGGGGCTCCTACGAGCAGTACTTC
NA	TRBV19	TRBD1	TRBJ1-2	CASSAQGAGYGYTF	TGTGCCAGTAGTGCCCAGGGGGCGGGTTATGGCTACACCTTC
NA	TRBV19	NA	TRBJ1-2	CASSLHHGGSYGYTF	TGTGCCAGTAGTCTCCACCACGGGGGCAGCTATGGCTACACCTTC
NA	TRBV19	NA	TRBJ2-3	CATRGRGMRTDTQYF	TGTGCCACCCGGGGTAGAGGGATGCGCACAGATACGCAGTATTTT
NA	TRBV30	NA	TRBJ1-2	CAWGLNYGYTF	TGTGCCTGGGGACTGAACTATGGCTACACCTTC
NA	TRBV19	TRBD1	TRBJ1-5	CASSARTGTSQPQHF	TGTGCCAGTAGTGCTCGGACAGGGACAAGTCAGCCCCAGCATTTT
few	TRBV4-2	TRBD2	TRBJ2-7	CASSLGLADEQYF	TGTGCCAGCAGCCTGGGACTAGCGGACGAGCAGTACTTC
NA	TRBV4-1	NA	TRBJ2-2	CASSQYGGRANTGELFF	TGCGCCAGCAGCCAATATGGGGGTCGCGCGAACACCGGGGAGCTGTTTTTT
NA	TRBV7-8	TRBD1	TRBJ1-5	CASSFTPGTANNQPQHF	TGTGCCAGCAGCTTCACCCCCGGGACAGCCAACAATCAGCCCCAGCATTTT